Detailed here is one T cell receptor (beta chain). Its antigen is still unknown. The record originates from a study of PD-1 blockade in classical Hodgkin lymphoma. Findings and limits, study-wide: There was a significant rise in CD4+ TCR diversity by C4D1, with no such rise for CD8+. The baseline diversity of complete responders showed similarity to that of newly diagnosed patients.

This CDR3 has 15 amino acids. From germline, CDR1 is SGHRS and CDR2 YFSETQ. The V and J ends lost 4 bases and 9 bases respectively, with 20 bases between them. TCRdb's table, derived via immunoSEQ multiplex PCR, lists solely in-frame clones and lacks some. The table shows over 85,000 clones, with roughly 79% occurring only once. Every single patient, without exception, relapsed after autologous stem cell transplantation, and brentuximab vedotin exposure varied. Complete response, partial response or progressive disease were the best responses. The source is a human donor with classical Hodgkin lymphoma. Sequencing used peripheral blood mononuclear cells (PBMCs), obtained before the second cycle of nivolumab. This chain connects TRBV5-1 to TRBJ2-1; tentative D call: TRBD1 (5 bases). The CDR3 region is CASSNRDRSSVEQFF. The CDR3 DNA is TGCGCCAGCAGCAACCGCGACAGATCCTCGGTTGAGCAGTTCTTC.